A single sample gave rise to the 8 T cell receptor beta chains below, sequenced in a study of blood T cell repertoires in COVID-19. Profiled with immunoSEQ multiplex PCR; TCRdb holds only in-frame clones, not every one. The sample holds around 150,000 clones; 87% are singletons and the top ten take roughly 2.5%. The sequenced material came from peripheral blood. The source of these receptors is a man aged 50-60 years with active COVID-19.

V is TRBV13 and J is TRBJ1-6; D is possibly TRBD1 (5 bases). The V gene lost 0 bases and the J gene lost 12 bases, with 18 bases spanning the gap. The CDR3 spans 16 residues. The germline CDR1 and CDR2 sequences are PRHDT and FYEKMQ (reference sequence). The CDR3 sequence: CASSLGGGKAYKPLHF. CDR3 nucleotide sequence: TGTGCCAGCAGCTTAGGCGGGGGTAAGGCTTATAAACCCCTCCACTTT. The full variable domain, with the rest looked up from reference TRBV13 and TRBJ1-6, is AAGVIQSPRHLIKEKRETATLKCYPIPRHDTVYWYQQGPGQDPQFLISFYEKMQSDKGSIPDRFSAQQFSDYHSELNMSSLELGDSALYFCASSLGGGKAYKPLHFGNGTRLTVT.

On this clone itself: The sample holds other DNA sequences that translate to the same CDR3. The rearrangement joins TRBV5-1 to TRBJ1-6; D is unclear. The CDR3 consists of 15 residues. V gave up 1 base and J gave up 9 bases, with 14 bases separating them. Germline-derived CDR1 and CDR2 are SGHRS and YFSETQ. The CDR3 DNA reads TGCGCCAGCAGCTTGCGGGAAAAAGCAGGTTCACCCCTCCACTTT. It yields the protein CASSLREKAGSPLHF. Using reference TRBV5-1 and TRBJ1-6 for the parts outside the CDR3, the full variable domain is KAGVTQTPRYLIKTRGQQVTLSCSPISGHRSVSWYQQTPGQGLQFLFEYFSETQRNKGNFPGRFSGRQFSNSRSEMNVSTLELGDSALYLCASSLREKAGSPLHFGNGTRLTVT.

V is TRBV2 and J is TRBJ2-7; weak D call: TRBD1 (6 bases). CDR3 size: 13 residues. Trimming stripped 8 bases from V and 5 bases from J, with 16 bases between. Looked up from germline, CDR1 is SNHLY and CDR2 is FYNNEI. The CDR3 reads CASLNRVENEQYF. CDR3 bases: TGTGCCAGCTTAAACAGGGTAGAAAACGAGCAGTACTTC.

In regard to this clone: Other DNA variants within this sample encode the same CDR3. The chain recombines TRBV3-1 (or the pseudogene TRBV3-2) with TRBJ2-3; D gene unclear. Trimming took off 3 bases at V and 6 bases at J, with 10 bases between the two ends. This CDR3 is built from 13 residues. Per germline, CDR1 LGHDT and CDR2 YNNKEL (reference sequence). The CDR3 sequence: CASSQRSTDTQYF. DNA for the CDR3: TGTGCCAGCAGCCAGAGGTCGACCGATACGCAGTATTTT.

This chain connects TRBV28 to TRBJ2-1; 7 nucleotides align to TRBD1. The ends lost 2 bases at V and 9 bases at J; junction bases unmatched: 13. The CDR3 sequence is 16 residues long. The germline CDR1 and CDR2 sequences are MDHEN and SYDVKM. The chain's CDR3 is CASSLAKTGLGSEQFF. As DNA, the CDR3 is TGTGCCAGCAGTTTAGCTAAGACAGGGTTAGGCAGTGAGCAGTTCTTC.

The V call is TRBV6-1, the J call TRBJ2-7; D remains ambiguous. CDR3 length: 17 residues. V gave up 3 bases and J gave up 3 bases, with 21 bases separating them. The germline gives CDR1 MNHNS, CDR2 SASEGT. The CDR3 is CASSESRVSFASYEQYF. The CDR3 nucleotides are TGTGCCAGCAGTGAGTCTCGGGTCAGTTTTGCCAGCTACGAGCAGTACTTC.

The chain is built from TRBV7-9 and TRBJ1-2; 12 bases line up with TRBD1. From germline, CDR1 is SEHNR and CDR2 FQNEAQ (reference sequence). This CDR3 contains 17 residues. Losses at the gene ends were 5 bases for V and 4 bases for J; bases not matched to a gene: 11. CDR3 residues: CASSPFRDRGQGYGYTF. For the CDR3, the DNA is TGTGCCAGCAGCCCATTCCGGGACAGGGGGCAGGGCTATGGCTACACCTTC.

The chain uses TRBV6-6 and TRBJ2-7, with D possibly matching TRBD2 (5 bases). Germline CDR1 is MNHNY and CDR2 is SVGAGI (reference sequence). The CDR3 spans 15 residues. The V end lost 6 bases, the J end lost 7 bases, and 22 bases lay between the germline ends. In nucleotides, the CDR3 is TGTGCCAGCAGAGGGTTCGTCACCCCTACGGGGGAGCAGTACTTC. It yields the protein CASRGFVTPTGEQYF.